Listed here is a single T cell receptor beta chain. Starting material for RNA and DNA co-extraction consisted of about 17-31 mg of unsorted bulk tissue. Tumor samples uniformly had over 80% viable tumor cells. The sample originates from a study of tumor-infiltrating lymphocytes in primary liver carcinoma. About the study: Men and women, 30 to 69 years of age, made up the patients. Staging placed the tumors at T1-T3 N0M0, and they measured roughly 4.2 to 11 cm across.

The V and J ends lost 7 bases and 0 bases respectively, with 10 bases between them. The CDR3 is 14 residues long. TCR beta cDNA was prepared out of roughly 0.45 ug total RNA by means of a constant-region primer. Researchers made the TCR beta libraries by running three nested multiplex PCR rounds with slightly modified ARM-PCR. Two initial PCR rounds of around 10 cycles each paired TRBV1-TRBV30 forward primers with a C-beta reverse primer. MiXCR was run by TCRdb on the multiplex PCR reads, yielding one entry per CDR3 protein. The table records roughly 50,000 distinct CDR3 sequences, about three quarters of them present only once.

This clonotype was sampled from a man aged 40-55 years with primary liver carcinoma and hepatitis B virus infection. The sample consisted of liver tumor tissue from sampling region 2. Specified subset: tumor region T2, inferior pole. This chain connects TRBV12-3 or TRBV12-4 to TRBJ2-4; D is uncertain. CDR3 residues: CASTRAIAKNIQYF. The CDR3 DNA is TGTGCCAGCACCCGGGCCATAGCCAAAAACATTCAGTACTTC.